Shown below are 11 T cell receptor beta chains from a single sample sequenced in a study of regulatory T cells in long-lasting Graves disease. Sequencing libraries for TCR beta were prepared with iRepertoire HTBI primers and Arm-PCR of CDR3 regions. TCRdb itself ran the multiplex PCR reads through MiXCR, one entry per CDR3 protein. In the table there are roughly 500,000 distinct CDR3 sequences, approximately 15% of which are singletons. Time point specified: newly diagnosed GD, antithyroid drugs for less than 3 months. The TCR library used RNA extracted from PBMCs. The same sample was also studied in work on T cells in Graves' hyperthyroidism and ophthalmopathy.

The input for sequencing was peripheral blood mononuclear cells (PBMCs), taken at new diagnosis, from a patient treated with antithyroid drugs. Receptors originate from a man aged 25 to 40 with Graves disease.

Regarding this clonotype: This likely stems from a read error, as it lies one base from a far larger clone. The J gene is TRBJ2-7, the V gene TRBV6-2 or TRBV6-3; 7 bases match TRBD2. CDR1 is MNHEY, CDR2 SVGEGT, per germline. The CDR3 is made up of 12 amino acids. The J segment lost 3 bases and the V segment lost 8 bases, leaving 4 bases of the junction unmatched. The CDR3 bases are TGTGCCAGCGGGGCTAGCGGCTACGAGCAGTACTTC. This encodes CASGASGYEQYF.

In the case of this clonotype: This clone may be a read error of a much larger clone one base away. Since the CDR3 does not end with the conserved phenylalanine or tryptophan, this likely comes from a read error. CDR3: CASSFSGQGGPDTQYS. In DNA form, the CDR3 reads TGTGCCAGCAGTTTCTCGGGACAGGGCGGACCAGATACGCAGTATTCT. V gene TRBV27 combines with J gene TRBJ2-3, with 9 bases fitting TRBD1. The CDR3 extends over 16 amino acids. Germline CDR1 MNHEY, CDR2 SMNVEV (reference sequence). After removal of 3 bases from V and 4 bases from J, the junction contained 8 bases not matched to a gene.

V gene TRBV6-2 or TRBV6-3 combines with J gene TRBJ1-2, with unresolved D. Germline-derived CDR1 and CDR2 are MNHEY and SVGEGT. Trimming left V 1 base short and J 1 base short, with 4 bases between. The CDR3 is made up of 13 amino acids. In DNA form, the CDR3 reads TGTGCCAGCAGTTACTTTGGTAACTATGGCTACACCTTC. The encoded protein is CASSYFGNYGYTF.

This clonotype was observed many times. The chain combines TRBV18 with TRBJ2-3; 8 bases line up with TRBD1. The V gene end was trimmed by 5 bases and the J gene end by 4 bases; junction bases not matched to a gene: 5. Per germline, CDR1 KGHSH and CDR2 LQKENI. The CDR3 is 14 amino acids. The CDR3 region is CASSKGQVSDTQYF. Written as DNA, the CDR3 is TGTGCCAGCTCAAAGGGACAGGTTTCAGATACGCAGTATTTT.

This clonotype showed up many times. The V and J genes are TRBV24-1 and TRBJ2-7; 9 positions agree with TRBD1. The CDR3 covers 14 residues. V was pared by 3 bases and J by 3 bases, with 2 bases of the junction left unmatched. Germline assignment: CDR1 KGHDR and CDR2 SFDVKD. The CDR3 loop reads CATSDPTGGYEQYF. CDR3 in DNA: TGTGCCACCAGTGATCCGACAGGGGGCTACGAGCAGTACTTC.

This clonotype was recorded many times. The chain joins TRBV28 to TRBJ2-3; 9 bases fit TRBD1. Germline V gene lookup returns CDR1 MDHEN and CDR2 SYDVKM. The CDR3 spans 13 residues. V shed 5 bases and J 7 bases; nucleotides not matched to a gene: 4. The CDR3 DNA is TGTGCCAGCAGTCCACAGGGGGCGAATACGCAGTATTTT. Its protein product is CASSPQGANTQYF. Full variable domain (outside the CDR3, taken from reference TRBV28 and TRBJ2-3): DVKVTQSSRYLVKRTGEKVFLECVQDMDHENMFWYRQDPGLGLRLIYFSYDVKMKEKGDIPEGYSVSREKKERFSLILESASTNQTSMYLCASSPQGANTQYFGPGTRLTVL.

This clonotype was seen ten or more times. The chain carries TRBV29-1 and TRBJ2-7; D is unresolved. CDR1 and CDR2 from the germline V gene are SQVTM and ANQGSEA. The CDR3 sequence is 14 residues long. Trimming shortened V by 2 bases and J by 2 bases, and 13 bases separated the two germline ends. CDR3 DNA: TGCAGCGTTGAAAATGGGGTAAGCCCCTACGAGCAGTACTTC. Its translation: CSVENGVSPYEQYF.

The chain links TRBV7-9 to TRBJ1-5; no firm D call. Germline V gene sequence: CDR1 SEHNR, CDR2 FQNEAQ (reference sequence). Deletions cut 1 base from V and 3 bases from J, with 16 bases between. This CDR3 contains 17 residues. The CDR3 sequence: CASSLGRGVAFNQPQHF. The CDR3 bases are TGTGCCAGCAGCTTAGGACGGGGAGTGGCCTTCAATCAGCCCCAGCATTTT.

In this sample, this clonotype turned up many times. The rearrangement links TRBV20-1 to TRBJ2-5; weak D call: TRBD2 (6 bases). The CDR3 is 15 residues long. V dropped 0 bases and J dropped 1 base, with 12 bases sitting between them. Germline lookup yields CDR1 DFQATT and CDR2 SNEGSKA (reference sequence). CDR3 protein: CSARDGIAVQETQYF. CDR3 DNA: TGCAGTGCTAGAGATGGAATAGCGGTCCAAGAGACCCAGTACTTC.

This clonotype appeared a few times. CDR3 sequence reads: CASSRVDRDEQFF. The CDR3 nucleotides are TGTGCCAGCTCCCGGGTCGACCGTGATGAGCAGTTCTTC. V is TRBV6-1 and J is TRBJ2-1; D call uncertain. Deletions cut 8 bases from V and 8 bases from J, with 16 bases between. In germline, CDR1 is MNHNS, CDR2 SASEGT. The CDR3 consists of 13 residues.

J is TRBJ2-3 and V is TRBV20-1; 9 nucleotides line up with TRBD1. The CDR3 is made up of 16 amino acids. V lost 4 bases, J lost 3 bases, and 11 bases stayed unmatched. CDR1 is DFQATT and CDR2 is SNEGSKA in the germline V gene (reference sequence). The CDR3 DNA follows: TGCAGTGCTACGCAATACAGGGGGCGCGTGACAGATACGCAGTATTTT. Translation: CSATQYRGRVTDTQYF.